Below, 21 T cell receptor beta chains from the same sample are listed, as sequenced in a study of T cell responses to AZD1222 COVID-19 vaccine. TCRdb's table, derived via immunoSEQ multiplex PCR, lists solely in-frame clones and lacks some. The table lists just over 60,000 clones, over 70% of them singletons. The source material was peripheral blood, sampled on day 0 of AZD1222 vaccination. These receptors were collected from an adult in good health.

CDR3 sequence reads: CASSRGGNTEAFF. In DNA, the CDR3 is TGTGCCAGCAGCAGGGGGGGGAACACTGAAGCTTTCTTT. The V call is TRBV6-5, the J call TRBJ1-1, with 7 bases identical to TRBD1. Trimming cost V 6 bases and J 1 base; bases outside gene matches: 2. Per the germline V gene, CDR1 is MNHEY and CDR2 is SVGAGI. CDR3 size: 13 residues.

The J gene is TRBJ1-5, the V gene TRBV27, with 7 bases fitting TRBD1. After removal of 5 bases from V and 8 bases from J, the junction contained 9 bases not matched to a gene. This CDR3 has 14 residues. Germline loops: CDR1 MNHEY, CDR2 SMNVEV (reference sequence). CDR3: CASSITGALKPQHF. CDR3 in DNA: TGTGCCAGCAGTATTACAGGGGCTCTTAAGCCCCAGCATTTT.

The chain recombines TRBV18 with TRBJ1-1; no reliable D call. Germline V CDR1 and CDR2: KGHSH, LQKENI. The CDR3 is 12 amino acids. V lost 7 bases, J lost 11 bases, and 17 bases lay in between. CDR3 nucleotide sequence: TGTGCCAGCTTGGGAGGCCTTGGATTGGCTTTCTTT. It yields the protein CASLGGLGLAFF.

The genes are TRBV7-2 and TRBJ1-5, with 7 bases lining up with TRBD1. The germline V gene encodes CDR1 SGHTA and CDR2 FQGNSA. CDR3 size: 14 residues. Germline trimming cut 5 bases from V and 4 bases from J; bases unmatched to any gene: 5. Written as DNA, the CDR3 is TGTGCCAGCAGCCCAGGACAGGCTAATCAGCCCCAGCATTTT. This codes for CASSPGQANQPQHF. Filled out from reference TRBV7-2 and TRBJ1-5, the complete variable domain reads GAGVSQSPSNKVTEKGKDVELRCDPISGHTALYWYRQSLGQGLEFLIYFQGNSAPDKSGLPSDRFSAERTGGSVSTLTIQRTQQEDSAVYLCASSPGQANQPQHFGDGTRLSIL.

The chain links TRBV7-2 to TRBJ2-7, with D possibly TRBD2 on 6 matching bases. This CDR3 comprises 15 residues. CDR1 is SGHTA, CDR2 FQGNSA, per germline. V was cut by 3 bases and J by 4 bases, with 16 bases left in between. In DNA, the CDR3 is TGTGCCAGCAGCTTGAGCACCGGACTACAATACGAGCAGTACTTC. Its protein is CASSLSTGLQYEQYF.

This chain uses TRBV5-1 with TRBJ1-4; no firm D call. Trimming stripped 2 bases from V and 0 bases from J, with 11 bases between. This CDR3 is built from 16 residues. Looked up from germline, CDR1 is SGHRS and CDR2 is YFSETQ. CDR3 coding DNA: TGCGCCAGCAGCTTAAACAGCCCTACAACTAATGAAAAACTGTTTTTT. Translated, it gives CASSLNSPTTNEKLFF.

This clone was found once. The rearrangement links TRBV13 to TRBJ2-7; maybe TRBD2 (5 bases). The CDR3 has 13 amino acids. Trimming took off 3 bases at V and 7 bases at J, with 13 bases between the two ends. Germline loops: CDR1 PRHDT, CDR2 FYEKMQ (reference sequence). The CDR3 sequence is CASSFLEAQEQYF. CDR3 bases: TGTGCCAGCAGCTTCTTGGAGGCACAGGAGCAGTACTTC.

The CDR3 bases are TGTGCCACCCCGAGGGACAGGGGCACTGAAGCTTTCTTT. This gives the protein CATPRDRGTEAFF. The V gene is TRBV6-5, the J gene TRBJ1-1; 10 bases are shared with TRBD1. From germline, CDR1 is MNHEY and CDR2 SVGAGI. With V trimmed by 10 bases and J by 4 bases, 6 bases remained unmatched. This CDR3 is built from 13 residues.

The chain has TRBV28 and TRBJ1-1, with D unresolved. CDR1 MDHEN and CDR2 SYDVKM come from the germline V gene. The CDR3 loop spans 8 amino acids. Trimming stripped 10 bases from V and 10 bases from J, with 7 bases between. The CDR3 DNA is TGTGCCACCGATCGAGCTTTCTTT. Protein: CATDRAFF.

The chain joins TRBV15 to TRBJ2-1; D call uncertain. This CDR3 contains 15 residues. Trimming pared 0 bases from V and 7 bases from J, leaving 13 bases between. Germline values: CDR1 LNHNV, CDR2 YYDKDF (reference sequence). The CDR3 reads CATSRDRWKANEQFF. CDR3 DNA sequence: TGTGCCACCAGCAGAGATCGATGGAAGGCGAATGAGCAGTTCTTC.

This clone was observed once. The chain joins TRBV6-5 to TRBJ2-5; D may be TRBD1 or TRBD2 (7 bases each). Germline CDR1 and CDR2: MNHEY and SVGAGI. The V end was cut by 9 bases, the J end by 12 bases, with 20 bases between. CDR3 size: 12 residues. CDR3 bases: TGTGCCAGTAACGGGCTGGGAGGGGGCAAGTACTTC. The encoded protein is CASNGLGGGKYF.

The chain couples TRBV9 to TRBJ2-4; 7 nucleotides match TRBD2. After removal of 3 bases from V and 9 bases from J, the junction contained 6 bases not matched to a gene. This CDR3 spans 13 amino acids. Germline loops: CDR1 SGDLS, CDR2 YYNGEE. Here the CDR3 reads CASSERGEGIQYF. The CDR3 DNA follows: TGTGCCAGCAGCGAGCGCGGGGAGGGCATTCAGTACTTC.

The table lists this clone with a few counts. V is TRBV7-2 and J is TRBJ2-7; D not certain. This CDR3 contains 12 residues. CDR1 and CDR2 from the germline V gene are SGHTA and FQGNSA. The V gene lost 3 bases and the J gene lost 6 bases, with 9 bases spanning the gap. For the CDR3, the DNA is TGTGCCAGCAGCTTGGCAATCGGCGAGCAGTACTTC. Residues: CASSLAIGEQYF.

The CDR3 reads CASSEAVGAGGNTIYF. In DNA form, the CDR3 reads TGTGCCAGCAGTGAAGCCGTTGGGGCCGGGGGAAACACCATATATTTT. The chain links TRBV6-1 to TRBJ1-3; tentatively, D is TRBD1 (5 bases). Trimming took off 0 bases at V and 4 bases at J, with 13 bases between the two ends. The CDR3 length is 16 residues. CDR1 is MNHNS, CDR2 SASEGT, per germline.

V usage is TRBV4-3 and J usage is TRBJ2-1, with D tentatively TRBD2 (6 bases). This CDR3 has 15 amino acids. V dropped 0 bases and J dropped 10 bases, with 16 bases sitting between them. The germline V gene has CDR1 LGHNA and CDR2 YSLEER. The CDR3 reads CASSQELRGPQEQFF. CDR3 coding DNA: TGCGCCAGCAGCCAAGAGTTGCGGGGCCCACAGGAGCAGTTCTTC.

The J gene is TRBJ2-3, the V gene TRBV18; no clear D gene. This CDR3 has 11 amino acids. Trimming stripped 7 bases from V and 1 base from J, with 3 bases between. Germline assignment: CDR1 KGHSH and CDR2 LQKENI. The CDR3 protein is CASLGTDTQYF. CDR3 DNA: TGTGCCAGCTTGGGCACAGATACGCAGTATTTT.

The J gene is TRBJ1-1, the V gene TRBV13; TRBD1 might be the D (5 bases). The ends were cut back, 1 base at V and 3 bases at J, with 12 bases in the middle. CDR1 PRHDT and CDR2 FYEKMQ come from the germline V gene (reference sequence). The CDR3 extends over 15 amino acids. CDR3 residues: CASSLEGSGYTEAFF. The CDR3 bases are TGTGCCAGCAGCTTAGAAGGGTCAGGGTACACTGAAGCTTTCTTT.

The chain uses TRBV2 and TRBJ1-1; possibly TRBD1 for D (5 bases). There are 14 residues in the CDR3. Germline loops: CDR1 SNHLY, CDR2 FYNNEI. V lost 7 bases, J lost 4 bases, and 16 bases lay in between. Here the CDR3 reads CASINPGGSTEAFF. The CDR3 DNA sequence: TGTGCCAGCATCAACCCCGGGGGGAGCACTGAAGCTTTCTTT.

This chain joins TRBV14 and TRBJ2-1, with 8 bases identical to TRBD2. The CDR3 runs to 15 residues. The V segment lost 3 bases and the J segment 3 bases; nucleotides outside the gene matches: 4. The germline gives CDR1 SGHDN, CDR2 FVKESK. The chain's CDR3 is CASSHGGAVYNEQFF. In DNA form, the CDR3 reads TGTGCCAGCAGCCACGGGGGGGCCGTCTACAATGAGCAGTTCTTC.

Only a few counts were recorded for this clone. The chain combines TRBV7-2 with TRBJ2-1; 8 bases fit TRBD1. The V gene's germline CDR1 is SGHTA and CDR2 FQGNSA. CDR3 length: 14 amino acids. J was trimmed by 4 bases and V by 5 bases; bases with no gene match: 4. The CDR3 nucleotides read TGTGCCAGCAGCCCGGGACAGGCTTACAATGAGCAGTTCTTC. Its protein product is CASSPGQAYNEQFF.

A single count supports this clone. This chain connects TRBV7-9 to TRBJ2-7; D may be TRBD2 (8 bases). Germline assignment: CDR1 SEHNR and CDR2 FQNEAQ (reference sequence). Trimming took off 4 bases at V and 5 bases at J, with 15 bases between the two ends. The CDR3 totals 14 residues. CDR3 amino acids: CASSSGGTVNEQYF. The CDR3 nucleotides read TGTGCCAGCAGCTCGGGAGGGACAGTCAACGAGCAGTACTTC.